These 22 T cell receptor beta chains were sequenced from one sample in a study of cytomegalovirus exposure and HLA in healthy donors. PCR involved 60 Vbeta and 13 Jbeta primers. Only in-frame clones appear in the TCRdb table, and some are missing; sequencing was by immunoSEQ multiplex PCR. Altogether some 150,000 clones are present, approximately 80% being singletons, with the ten largest covering around 6.1%. The sample was PBMCs. The receptors come from a man aged 30 to 45 in good health and CMV-seropositive.

The chain employs TRBV27 and TRBJ2-1; a possible D gene is TRBD1 (6 bases). This CDR3 is built from 13 residues. Germline V gene sequence: CDR1 MNHEY, CDR2 SMNVEV (reference sequence). Trimming left V 6 bases short and J 6 bases short, with 12 bases between. DNA for the CDR3: TGTGCCAGCAGAAGGTTCAGGGGCAATGAGCAGTTCTTC. Translating it yields CASRRFRGNEQFF.

A note on this clone: The sample contains more than one DNA sequence encoding this CDR3. The V gene is TRBV25-1, the J gene TRBJ1-5; the match to TRBD1 covers 7 bases. Trimming at V came to 6 bases and at J to 4 bases, leaving 3 bases not matched to a gene. CDR1 and CDR2 (germline): MGHDK, SYGVNS. The CDR3 length is 13 residues. As DNA, the CDR3 is TGTGCCAGCAGCGAACAGGGGAATCAGCCCCAGCATTTT. The encoded protein is CASSEQGNQPQHF. The variable domain in full, with the rest retrieved from reference TRBV25-1 and TRBJ1-5, is EADIYQTPRYLVIGTGKKITLECSQTMGHDKMYWYQQDPGMELHLIHYSYGVNSTEKGDLSSESTVSRIRTEHFPLTLESARPSHTSQYLCASSEQGNQPQHFGDGTRLSIL.

This clone has only one observation. The conserved phenylalanine or tryptophan normally closing the CDR3 is absent here, so this likely arose from a read error. The chain uses TRBV7-6 and TRBJ2-7; 9 bases are a match to TRBD1. V trimming: 2 bases; J trimming: 3 bases; junction bases outside the gene matches: 8. Per germline, CDR1 SGHVS and CDR2 FNYEAQ. This CDR3 is built from 16 residues. The CDR3 sequence: CASSLNMGQGLYEQYL. CDR3 coding DNA: TGTGCCAGCAGCTTAAACATGGGACAGGGTCTCTACGAGCAGTACCTC.

The chain combines TRBV2 with TRBJ1-4; D uncertain. Germline CDR1 SNHLY, CDR2 FYNNEI. The CDR3 totals 13 residues. Trimming took off 6 bases at V and 4 bases at J, with 9 bases between the two ends. CDR3 in DNA: TGTGCCAGCAGAGCCGAGGTTAATGAAAAACTGTTTTTT. Translation gives CASRAEVNEKLFF.

The chain recombines TRBV18 with TRBJ2-7; weak D call: TRBD1 (6 bases). This CDR3 comprises 13 residues. Trimming stripped 5 bases from V and 2 bases from J, with 10 bases between. Germline CDR1 is KGHSH and CDR2 is LQKENI. The CDR3, as DNA: TGTGCCAGCTCATCGGGACAAACCTACGAGCAGTACTTC. Amino acids: CASSSGQTYEQYF.

This rearrangement joins TRBV5-4 to TRBJ2-3; 7 nucleotides match TRBD2. In germline, CDR1 is SGHNT, CDR2 YYREEE (reference sequence). J was trimmed by 5 bases and V by 2 bases; bases with no gene match: 11. This CDR3 contains 16 residues. CDR3 sequence: CASSFSGGGREDTQYF. As DNA, the CDR3 is TGTGCCAGCAGCTTTTCGGGCGGGGGAAGGGAAGATACGCAGTATTTT.

The gene calls are TRBV19 and TRBJ2-6, with D perhaps matching TRBD2 (6 bases). With 7 bases removed from V and 1 base from J, the gap between germline ends came to 11 bases. There are 15 residues in the CDR3. Germline assignment: CDR1 LNHDA and CDR2 SQIVND (reference sequence). CDR3 protein: CASTVGGSGANVLTF. The CDR3 DNA reads TGTGCCAGTACTGTCGGGGGATCTGGGGCCAACGTCCTGACTTTC.

This clone occurred a few times. This chain uses TRBV27 with TRBJ1-5; TRBD1 aligns across 8 bases. This CDR3 contains 13 residues. With V trimmed by 5 bases and J by 4 bases, 1 base remained unmatched. The germline V gene encodes CDR1 MNHEY and CDR2 SMNVEV (reference sequence). CDR3 DNA: TGTGCCAGCAGTCACAGGGGGAATCAGCCCCAGCATTTT. Residues: CASSHRGNQPQHF.

This chain uses TRBV16 with TRBJ2-7; 10 positions match TRBD1. The CDR3 is 15 residues long. Germline CDR1 is KGHSY and CDR2 is FQNENV. Trimming took 2 bases from V and 1 from J; bases not matched to a gene: 2. This chain's CDR3 is CASSQRTGGSYEQYF. The CDR3 DNA follows: TGTGCCAGCAGCCAAAGGACAGGGGGATCCTACGAGCAGTACTTC.

This chain links TRBV7-7 with TRBJ2-1; 9 bases fit TRBD2. In germline, CDR1 is SSHAT, CDR2 FNYEAQ (reference sequence). Trimming removed 5 bases from V and 2 bases from J; junction bases left unmatched: 4. The CDR3 is 15 residues long. This chain's CDR3 is CASSQAGGPYNEQFF. CDR3 DNA sequence: TGTGCCAGCAGCCAAGCGGGGGGTCCCTACAATGAGCAGTTCTTC.

The chain recombines TRBV15 with TRBJ1-2, with TRBD1 matching over 7 bases. CDR1 and CDR2 from the germline V gene are LNHNV and YYDKDF (reference sequence). The CDR3 contains 15 residues. V lost 2 bases to trimming and J lost 8 bases; unmatched junction nucleotides: 11. CDR3 residues: CATSRPPAGGYGYTF. The CDR3 DNA sequence: TGTGCCACCAGCAGACCCCCGGCAGGGGGTTACGGCTACACCTTC.

This chain connects TRBV13 to TRBJ2-7, with D tentatively TRBD2 (5 bases). Germline CDR1 is PRHDT and CDR2 is FYEKMQ (reference sequence). The CDR3 sequence is 14 residues long. Trimming took 4 bases from V and 3 from J, leaving 13 bases between them. Here the CDR3 DNA reads TGTGCCAGCAGCTCCCGGGAACGGTACTACGAGCAGTACTTC. Its protein product is CASSSRERYYEQYF.

The V and J genes are TRBV10-3 and TRBJ2-7, with TRBD1 as a possible D gene (5 bases). CDR1 is ENHRY and CDR2 is SYGVKD in the germline V gene. The V end lost 5 bases, the J end lost 7 bases, and 15 bases lay between the germline ends. The CDR3 covers 13 residues. The CDR3 DNA sequence: TGTGCCATCAGTCAGGGCGGAGTGGGGGAGCAGTACTTC. Amino acids: CAISQGGVGEQYF.

V and J are TRBV6-1 and TRBJ2-6; D is unclear. V lost 4 bases and J 0 bases, leaving 10 bases between the germline ends. Germline V lookup: CDR1 MNHNS, CDR2 SASEGT. This CDR3 comprises 16 residues. CDR3 coding DNA: TGTGCCAGCAGTGGGCAGTATTTCTCTGGGGCCAACGTCCTGACTTTC. This codes for CASSGQYFSGANVLTF.

The J gene is TRBJ2-5, the V gene TRBV7-9, with D possibly TRBD1 on 6 matching bases. The CDR3 covers 14 residues. Looked up from germline, CDR1 is SEHNR and CDR2 is FQNEAQ (reference sequence). Trimming removed 2 bases from V and 2 bases from J, with 9 bases in between. CDR3 amino acids: CASSLRQGQETQYF. The DNA of the CDR3 is TGTGCCAGCAGCTTAAGGCAGGGGCAAGAGACCCAGTACTTC.

This rearrangement joins TRBV19 to TRBJ1-2; no firm D call. Looked up from germline, CDR1 is LNHDA and CDR2 is SQIVND (reference sequence). The ends were cut back, 3 bases at V and 0 bases at J, with 11 bases in the middle. The length of the CDR3 is 15 residues. CDR3 loop: CASSISSVANYGYTF. For the CDR3, the DNA is TGTGCCAGTAGTATCTCTTCGGTAGCTAACTATGGCTACACCTTC.

This clone was recorded a few times. This rearrangement joins TRBV5-1 to TRBJ1-5, with TRBD1 matching 7 bases. V was pared by 1 base and J by 3 bases, with 4 bases of the junction left unmatched. The CDR3 extends over 15 amino acids. Per the germline V gene, CDR1 is SGHRS and CDR2 is YFSETQ. As DNA, the CDR3 is TGCGCCAGCAGCTTGAGGGGGCAGATCAATCAGCCCCAGCATTTT. It translates to CASSLRGQINQPQHF.

This chain uses TRBV15 with TRBJ2-7; 7 positions agree with TRBD2. Germline V lookup: CDR1 LNHNV, CDR2 YYDKDF (reference sequence). V was clipped by 0 bases and J by 0 bases; unmatched bases: 5. CDR3 size: 16 residues. In nucleotides, the CDR3 is TGTGCCACCAGCAGAGATATAGCGGGTTACTCCTACGAGCAGTACTTC. It yields the protein CATSRDIAGYSYEQYF.

The rearrangement links TRBV5-1 to TRBJ2-7; the D gene is possibly TRBD1 (6 bases). Germline-derived CDR1 and CDR2 are SGHRS and YFSETQ. The V end was cut by 0 bases, the J end by 7 bases, with 17 bases between. The CDR3 length is 15 residues. Written as DNA, the CDR3 is TGCGCCAGCAGCTTGGAGGGGGATGGGCGAGAGGAGCAGTACTTC. It codes for CASSLEGDGREEQYF.

J is TRBJ1-5 and V is TRBV7-9; tentatively, D is TRBD1 (5 bases). This CDR3 is built from 14 residues. The V end lost 2 bases, the J end lost 2 bases, and 7 bases lay between the germline ends. Germline V gene data show CDR1 as SEHNR and CDR2 as FQNEAQ (reference sequence). CDR3: CASSLWGGNQPQHF. DNA of the CDR3: TGTGCCAGCAGCTTATGGGGGGGCAATCAGCCCCAGCATTTT.

The CDR3 loop reads CASSLSGNEQFF. The CDR3 DNA follows: TGTGCCAGCAGCTTGAGCGGTAATGAGCAGTTCTTC. The chain has TRBV7-2 and TRBJ2-1; D is possibly TRBD2 (5 bases). From germline, CDR1 is SGHTA and CDR2 FQGNSA. Trimming stripped 3 bases from V and 7 bases from J, with 7 bases between. The CDR3 runs to 12 residues.

This clone was recorded once. V and J are TRBV28 and TRBJ1-4, with no clear D. The CDR3 has 16 amino acids. Trimming shortened V by 3 bases and J by 0 bases, and 11 bases separated the two germline ends. Germline assignment: CDR1 MDHEN and CDR2 SYDVKM. The DNA for the CDR3 is TGTGCCAGCAGTTTGCTAGCTGGGGCAACTAATGAAAAACTGTTTTTT. This encodes CASSLLAGATNEKLFF.